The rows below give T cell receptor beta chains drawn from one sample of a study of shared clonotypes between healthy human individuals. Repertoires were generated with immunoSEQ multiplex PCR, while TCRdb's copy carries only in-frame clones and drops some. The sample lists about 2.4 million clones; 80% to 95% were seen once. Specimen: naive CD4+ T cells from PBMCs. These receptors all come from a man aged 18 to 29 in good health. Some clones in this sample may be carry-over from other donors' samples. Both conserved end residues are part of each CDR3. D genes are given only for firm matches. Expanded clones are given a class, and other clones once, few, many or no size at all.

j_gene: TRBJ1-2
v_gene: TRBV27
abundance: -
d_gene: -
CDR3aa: CASSPLGGNYGYTF
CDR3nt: TGTGCCAGCAGCCCCCTCGGGGGGAACTATGGCTACACCTTC

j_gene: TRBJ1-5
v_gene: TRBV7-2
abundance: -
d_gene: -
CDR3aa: CASSLAPAGRDQPQHF
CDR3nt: TGTGCCAGCAGCTTAGCCCCGGCAGGCAGGGATCAGCCCCAGCATTTT

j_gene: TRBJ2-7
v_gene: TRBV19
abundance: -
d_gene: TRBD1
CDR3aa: CASSTGTGSHEQYF
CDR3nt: TGTGCCAGTAGTACGGGGACAGGGAGCCACGAGCAGTACTTC

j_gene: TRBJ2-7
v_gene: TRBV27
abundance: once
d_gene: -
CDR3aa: CASSPGTWAYEQYF
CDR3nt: TGTGCCAGCAGCCCCGGGACCTGGGCCTACGAGCAGTACTTC

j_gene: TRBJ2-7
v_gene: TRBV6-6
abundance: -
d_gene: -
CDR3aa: CASTYLLGGYEQYF
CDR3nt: TGTGCCAGCACCTACCTTTTGGGCGGCTACGAGCAGTACTTC

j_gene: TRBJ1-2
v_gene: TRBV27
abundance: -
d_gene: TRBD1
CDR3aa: CASSLLGAGGYYGYTF
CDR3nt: TGTGCCAGCAGTTTACTCGGCGCAGGGGGTTACTATGGCTACACCTTC

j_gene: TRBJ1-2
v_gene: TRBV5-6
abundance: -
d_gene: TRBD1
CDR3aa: CASSLMGQQTYYGYTF
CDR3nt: TGTGCCAGCAGCTTAATGGGACAGCAGACGTACTATGGCTACACCTTC

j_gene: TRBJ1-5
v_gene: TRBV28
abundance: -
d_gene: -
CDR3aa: CASTLGDQPQHF
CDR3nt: TGTGCCAGCACCCTAGGGGATCAGCCCCAGCATTTT

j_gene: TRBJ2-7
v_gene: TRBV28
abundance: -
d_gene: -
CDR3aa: CASSSHRDEQYF
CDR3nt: TGTGCCAGCAGTTCCCACCGAGACGAGCAGTACTTC

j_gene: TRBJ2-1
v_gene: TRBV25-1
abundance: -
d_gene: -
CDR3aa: CASRGGLSYNEQFF
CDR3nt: TGTGCCAGCAGAGGGGGTTTATCCTACAATGAGCAGTTCTTC

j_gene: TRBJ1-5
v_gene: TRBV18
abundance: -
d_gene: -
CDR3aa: CASSPVWDQPQHF
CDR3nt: TGTGCCAGCTCACCAGTATGGGACCAGCCCCAGCATTTT

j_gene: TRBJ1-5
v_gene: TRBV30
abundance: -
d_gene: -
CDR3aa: CAWNKKTGFSNQPQHF
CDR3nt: TGTGCCTGGAACAAAAAAACGGGGTTTAGCAATCAGCCCCAGCATTTT

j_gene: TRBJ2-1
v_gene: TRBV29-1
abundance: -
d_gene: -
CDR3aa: CSVTYNEQFF
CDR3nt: TGCAGCGTCACCTACAATGAGCAGTTCTTC

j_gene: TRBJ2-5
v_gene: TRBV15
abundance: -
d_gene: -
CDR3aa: CATSKATYRVETQYF
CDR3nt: TGTGCCACCAGCAAAGCTACTTACAGGGTAGAGACCCAGTACTTC

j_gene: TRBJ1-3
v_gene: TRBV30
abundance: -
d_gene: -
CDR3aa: CAWIRGSGNTIYF
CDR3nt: TGTGCCTGGATAAGGGGTTCTGGAAACACCATATATTTT

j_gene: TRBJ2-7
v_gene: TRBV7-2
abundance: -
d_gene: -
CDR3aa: CASSSKKQATYEQYF
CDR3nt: TGTGCCAGCAGCTCCAAAAAACAGGCGACCTACGAGCAGTACTTC

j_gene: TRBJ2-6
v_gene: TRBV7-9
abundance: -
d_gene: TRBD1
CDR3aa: CASSSSGTGTAGANVLTF
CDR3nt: TGTGCCAGCAGCTCCTCCGGGACAGGGACTGCTGGGGCCAACGTCCTGACTTTC

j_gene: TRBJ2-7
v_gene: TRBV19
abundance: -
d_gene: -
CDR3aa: CASSIVTAGEQYF
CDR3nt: TGTGCCAGTAGTATAGTGACTGCGGGGGAGCAGTACTTC

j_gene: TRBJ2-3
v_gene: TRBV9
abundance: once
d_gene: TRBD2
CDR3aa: CASSPYSGRVTDTQYF
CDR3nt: TGTGCCAGCAGTCCTTATAGCGGGAGGGTAACAGATACGCAGTATTTT

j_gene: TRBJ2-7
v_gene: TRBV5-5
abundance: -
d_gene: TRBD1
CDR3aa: CASSLGQRYEQYF
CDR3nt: TGTGCCAGCAGCCTGGGACAGCGCTACGAGCAGTACTTC

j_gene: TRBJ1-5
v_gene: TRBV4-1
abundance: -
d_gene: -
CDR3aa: CASSQVVGGGAQPQHF
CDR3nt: TGCGCCAGCAGCCAGGTCGTCGGTGGGGGGGCGCAGCCCCAGCATTTT

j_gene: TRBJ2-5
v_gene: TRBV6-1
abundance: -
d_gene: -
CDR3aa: CASKMGETQYF
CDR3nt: TGTGCCAGCAAGATGGGGGAGACCCAGTACTTC